This record concerns one T cell receptor (beta chain) sequence. What it recognizes is unknown. Between the trimmed V and J ends, which lost 4 bases and 6 bases, there was a span of 16 bases. This CDR3 contains 13 residues. Germline V gene lookup returns CDR1 SQVTM and CDR2 ANQGSEA. The entry originates in a study of cytomegalovirus exposure and HLA in healthy donors. General study points: V- and J-gene trimming of TCR beta was linked (in a later analysis) to a missense DCLRE1C variant. Further analysis was carried out later, and it showed several of the most significant clusters appearing linked to common viral pathogens. Donor immune exposure was known only as CMV serostatus.

The PCR made use of 60 Vbeta and 13 Jbeta primers. Per the original methods: Per a later analysis, the number of unique TCR beta chains was roughly 80 million, of which roughly 9.9 million were shared. Libraries were prepared by immunoSEQ multiplex PCR; TCRdb keeps only in-frame clonotypes and omits some of them. V and J calls plus clone size are reproduced from that table; the DNA served to infer D and trimming. The table for this sample gives tens of thousands of clones. The sample taken for sequencing was PBMCs. The chain uses TRBV29-1 and TRBJ2-7; D is unclear. The TCR originated in a woman in her twenties or thirties in good health and CMV-seronegative. CDR3 bases: TGCAGCGTTGGGTCCTCGACTGATGGCGAGCAGTACTTC. Translation: CSVGSSTDGEQYF.